Presented here are 24 T cell receptor beta chains from one specimen sequenced in a study of cytomegalovirus exposure and HLA in healthy donors. A multiplex PCR was run with 60 Vbeta primers and 13 Jbeta primers. The method was immunoSEQ multiplex PCR; TCRdb's version includes in-frame clones alone and lacks a portion of them. The data contain approximately 170,000 clones, more than 70% of them singletons. The sequenced sample consisted of PBMCs. All receptors derive from a girl aged 10-17 years in good health and CMV-seronegative.

The chain employs TRBV27 and TRBJ1-2; 9 bases fit TRBD1. Germline CDR1 MNHEY, CDR2 SMNVEV (reference sequence). With V trimmed by 5 bases and J by 10 bases, 11 bases remained unmatched. The CDR3 length is 14 residues. The CDR3 is CASSQQQGAPFYTF. The CDR3 DNA reads TGTGCCAGCAGTCAACAACAGGGGGCCCCTTTCTACACCTTC.

This clone showed up just a few times. The chain uses TRBV29-1 and TRBJ1-1, with D unclear. This CDR3 has 14 amino acids. Trimming removed 4 bases from V and 0 bases from J, with 12 bases in between. Germline CDR1 reads SQVTM; CDR2 reads ANQGSEA. CDR3 region: CSVGERIMNTEAFF. The CDR3 nucleotides are TGCAGCGTTGGGGAGCGGATTATGAACACTGAAGCTTTCTTT. The full variable domain, rest sourced from reference TRBV29-1 and TRBJ1-1, is SAVISQKPSRDICQRGTSLTIQCQVDSQVTMMFWYRQQPGQSLTLIATANQGSEATYESGFVIDKFPISRPNLTFSTLTVSNMSPEDSSIYLCSVGERIMNTEAFFGQGTRLTVV.

CDR3 protein: CASSQGQRTGGELFF. The CDR3 bases are TGTGCCAGCAGCCAGGGACAGAGAACCGGCGGGGAGCTGTTTTTT. V gene TRBV11-2 combines with J gene TRBJ2-2, with 7 positions matching TRBD1. The CDR3 runs 15 residues. Germline values: CDR1 SGHAT, CDR2 FQNNGV. J lost 7 bases, V lost 5 bases, and 10 bases had no gene match. The entire variable domain, with the rest obtained from reference TRBV11-2 and TRBJ2-2, is as follows: EAGVAQSPRYKIIEKRQSVAFWCNPISGHATLYWYQQILGQGPKLLIQFQNNGVVDDSQLPKDRFSAERLKGVDSTLKIQPAKLEDSAVYLCASSQGQRTGGELFFGEGSRLTVL.

The chain is built from TRBV19 and TRBJ2-2; a possible D gene is TRBD2 (5 bases). The CDR3 has 13 residues. The germline V gene encodes CDR1 LNHDA and CDR2 SQIVND (reference sequence). V was shortened by 4 bases and J by 4 bases, with 7 bases between the two germline ends. CDR3 protein: CASSTGSTGELFF. CDR3 nucleotide sequence: TGTGCCAGTAGTACGGGAAGCACCGGGGAGCTGTTTTTT.

Details on this clone: Within the sample, other DNA sequences also encode this same CDR3. The chain couples TRBV5-1 to TRBJ1-4; TRBD1 might be the D (6 bases). Germline V gene sequence: CDR1 SGHRS, CDR2 YFSETQ. V lost 5 bases and J lost 4, with 12 bases in between. The CDR3 is 14 residues long. The CDR3 DNA is TGCGCCAGCAGTTCCCAGGGGAATAATGAAAAACTGTTTTTT. Translating it yields CASSSQGNNEKLFF.

This clone is a singleton in its sample. V is TRBV7-8 and J is TRBJ1-6; 9 bases align to TRBD1. Germline V gene sequence: CDR1 SGHVS, CDR2 FQNEAQ. The CDR3 is 16 residues long. V trimming: 3 bases; J trimming: 7 bases; junction bases outside the gene matches: 7. CDR3 coding DNA: TGTGCCAGCAGCTTTATCCGGGACAGGGCGAATTCACCCCTCCACTTT. This encodes CASSFIRDRANSPLHF.

The chain uses TRBV5-1 and TRBJ2-7, with a weak D call TRBD2 (5 bases). Germline V gene sequence: CDR1 SGHRS, CDR2 YFSETQ. CDR3 size: 15 residues. With 0 bases removed from V and 5 bases from J, the gap between germline ends came to 15 bases. The DNA of the CDR3 is TGCGCCAGCAGCTTGGCCAGCATAAGAGCGGACGAGCAGTACTTC. Residues: CASSLASIRADEQYF.

The rearrangement joins TRBV6-1 to TRBJ2-7; D ambiguous. Trimming shortened V by 0 bases and J by 0 bases, and 18 bases separated the two germline ends. Per the germline V gene, CDR1 is MNHNS and CDR2 is SASEGT. The CDR3 covers 18 residues. CDR3 amino acids: CASSEAASKLLSSYEQYF. The CDR3 nucleotides read TGTGCCAGCAGTGAAGCTGCCTCGAAACTTCTTAGCTCCTACGAGCAGTACTTC.

This clone was counted between two and nine times. This chain links TRBV15 with TRBJ2-7, with TRBD2 identical over 7 bases. Germline V gene lookup returns CDR1 LNHNV and CDR2 YYDKDF (reference sequence). The CDR3 is 16 residues long. Unmatched junction bases numbered 10, after V lost 3 bases and J lost 2 bases. DNA for the CDR3: TGTGCCACCAGCAGTCGGGAGGACGGATTAACCTACGAGCAGTACTTC. This encodes CATSSREDGLTYEQYF.

This chain uses TRBV9 with TRBJ2-7; 10 nucleotides align to TRBD1. The CDR3 contains 15 residues. Trimming at V came to 3 bases and at J to 4 bases, leaving 7 bases not matched to a gene. The germline V gene has CDR1 SGDLS and CDR2 YYNGEE. The CDR3 is CASSAAGTGDYEQYF. The CDR3 DNA follows: TGTGCCAGCAGCGCGGCCGGGACAGGGGATTACGAGCAGTACTTC. Looking up the rest from reference TRBV9 and TRBJ2-7 gives the full variable domain: DSGVTQTPKHLITATGQRVTLRCSPRSGDLSVYWYQQSLDQGLQFLIQYYNGEERAKGNILERFSAQQFPDLHSELNLSSLELGDSALYFCASSAAGTGDYEQYFGPGTRLTVT.

The chain joins TRBV2 to TRBJ1-4; TRBD1 is a possible D gene (5 bases). V lost 0 bases, J lost 0 bases, and 14 bases lay in between. The CDR3 runs to 18 residues. Germline V gene data show CDR1 as SNHLY and CDR2 as FYNNEI. The CDR3 nucleotides read TGTGCCAGCAGTGAAGCGCTTTGGGGGGAAGCAACTAATGAAAAACTGTTTTTT. Its translation is CASSEALWGEATNEKLFF.

This rearrangement joins TRBV7-9 to TRBJ2-7, with D possibly being TRBD2 (6 bases). Germline lookup yields CDR1 SEHNR and CDR2 FQNEAQ (reference sequence). Trimming removed 4 bases at V and 5 bases at J, with 21 bases between. CDR3 length equals 16 residues. In nucleotides, the CDR3 is TGTGCCAGCAGCTCGGGGGTTCTACAGTCCTACGACGAGCAGTACTTC. Translation gives CASSSGVLQSYDEQYF. The full variable domain, completed using reference TRBV7-9 and TRBJ2-7, is DTGVSQNPRHKITKRGQNVTFRCDPISEHNRLYWYRQTLGQGPEFLTYFQNEAQLEKSRLLSDRFSAERPKGSFSTLEIQRTEQGDSAMYLCASSSGVLQSYDEQYFGPGTRLTVT.

This clone has just one count. This chain links TRBV6-1 with TRBJ2-2, with D possibly TRBD1 on 5 matching bases. CDR3 size: 14 residues. The V gene lost 7 bases and the J gene lost 8 bases, with 17 bases spanning the gap. From germline, CDR1 is MNHNS and CDR2 SASEGT. The CDR3 nucleotides are TGTGCCAGCACTGTTGACAGCCACCGAGGGGAGCTGTTTTTT. It translates to CASTVDSHRGELFF.

This sequence joins TRBV2 and TRBJ2-4, with 7 bases aligning to TRBD1. This CDR3 spans 14 amino acids. The V and J ends lost 2 bases and 5 bases, in that order; junction bases with no gene match: 3. Germline CDR1 and CDR2: SNHLY and FYNNEI. CDR3 DNA: TGTGCCAGCAGTGAAAGGACAGGACAAAACATTCAGTACTTC. It encodes CASSERTGQNIQYF.

CDR3 loop: CAWSREEATNEKLFF. The DNA for the CDR3 is TGTGCCTGGAGCCGGGAGGAGGCAACTAATGAAAAACTGTTTTTT. This chain links TRBV30 with TRBJ1-4; D gene ambiguous. There are 15 residues in the CDR3. V was shortened by 3 bases and J by 0 bases, with 11 bases between the two germline ends. Germline V gene lookup returns CDR1 GTSNPN and CDR2 SVGIG (reference sequence).

CDR3 region: CASMDSGSAEAFF. In nucleotides, the CDR3 is TGCGCCAGCATGGACTCCGGGAGTGCTGAAGCTTTCTTT. The V gene is TRBV10-1, the J gene TRBJ1-1; D gene unclear. From germline, CDR1 is WNHNN and CDR2 SYGVQD (reference sequence). The CDR3 covers 13 residues. V lost 7 bases, J lost 6 bases, and 15 bases lay in between.

The chain employs TRBV13 and TRBJ2-1, with 7 nucleotides matching TRBD1. Germline V gene lookup returns CDR1 PRHDT and CDR2 FYEKMQ (reference sequence). V lost 4 bases and J lost 7; bases outside the gene matches: 13. CDR3 length equals 16 residues. The CDR3 loop reads CASSSDDRDSVNEQFF. CDR3 bases: TGTGCCAGCAGCTCCGACGACAGGGATAGTGTAAATGAGCAGTTCTTC.

The chain has TRBV9 and TRBJ2-7; 9 nucleotides line up with TRBD2. This CDR3 is built from 15 residues. Germline loops: CDR1 SGDLS, CDR2 YYNGEE. V lost 0 bases, J lost 3 bases, and 4 bases stayed unmatched. The CDR3 nucleotides are TGTGCCAGCAGCGTAGGATCTAGCGGGGTCTACGAGCAGTACTTC. Translated: CASSVGSSGVYEQYF.

The chain's CDR3 is CASSRTSGDYSGANVLTF. The DNA for the CDR3 is TGTGCCAGTAGCAGGACTAGCGGGGATTACTCTGGGGCCAACGTCCTGACTTTC. The chain has TRBV19 and TRBJ2-6; 12 nucleotides match TRBD2. The CDR3 has 18 amino acids. Trimming took 6 bases from V and 0 from J; bases not matched to a gene: 6. Germline assignment: CDR1 LNHDA and CDR2 SQIVND (reference sequence).

The chain has TRBV5-1 and TRBJ1-1; perhaps TRBD1 as D (6 bases). This CDR3 contains 12 residues. Trimming took off 5 bases at V and 7 bases at J, with 12 bases between the two ends. Germline CDR1 and CDR2: SGHRS and YFSETQ. For the CDR3, the DNA is TGCGCCAGCAGTTCTACAGGGTATGAAGCTTTCTTT. As protein: CASSSTGYEAFF. Variable domain in full (rest from reference TRBV5-1 and TRBJ1-1): KAGVTQTPRYLIKTRGQQVTLSCSPISGHRSVSWYQQTPGQGLQFLFEYFSETQRNKGNFPGRFSGRQFSNSRSEMNVSTLELGDSALYLCASSSTGYEAFFGQGTRLTVV.

The V gene is TRBV28, the J gene TRBJ1-2; TRBD1 might be the D (5 bases). CDR3 length: 12 residues. CDR1 and CDR2 (germline): MDHEN, SYDVKM. V was shortened by 5 bases and J by 8 bases, with 12 bases between the two germline ends. The CDR3 region is CASSPSGLGYTF. The CDR3, as DNA: TGTGCCAGCAGTCCCTCAGGGCTAGGCTACACCTTC.

The rearrangement links TRBV2 to TRBJ1-5, with TRBD1 matching over 11 bases. Germline assignment: CDR1 SNHLY and CDR2 FYNNEI. With V trimmed by 5 bases and J by 0 bases, 18 bases remained unmatched. The CDR3 has 21 amino acids. The CDR3 DNA reads as TGTGCCAGCAGTACCCGTTCCGGGGACAGGGGGACTATTCATAGCAATCAGCCCCAGCATTTT. Translating gives CASSTRSGDRGTIHSNQPQHF.

The CDR3 reads CASSLGTSGGPFNEQFF. In DNA, the CDR3 is TGTGCCAGCAGCTTGGGGACTAGCGGGGGCCCGTTCAATGAGCAGTTCTTC. This chain uses TRBV7-9 with TRBJ2-1; 14 nucleotides agree with TRBD2. Germline assignment: CDR1 SEHNR and CDR2 FQNEAQ (reference sequence). The CDR3 totals 17 residues. V shed 3 bases, J shed 6 bases, and the junction held 7 bases outside the gene matches.

The chain is built from TRBV19 and TRBJ1-3; 7 bases are shared with TRBD1. Per the germline V gene, CDR1 is LNHDA and CDR2 is SQIVND (reference sequence). The J segment lost 1 base and the V segment lost 8 bases, leaving 8 bases of the junction unmatched. The CDR3 covers 15 residues. CDR3 DNA sequence: TGTGCCAGTTCCGGGACAGAGCTTTCTGGAAACACCATATATTTT. It encodes CASSGTELSGNTIYF.